This passage covers 26 T cell receptor beta chains from one sample sequenced in a study of regulatory T cells in long-lasting Graves disease. CDR3 regions were amplified by Arm-PCR using iRepertoire HTBI primers to build TCR beta libraries. MiXCR was run by TCRdb on the multiplex PCR reads, yielding one entry per CDR3 protein. Of about 320,000 distinct CDR3 sequences listed, over 15% are singletons. Time point reported: newly diagnosed GD, antithyroid drugs for less than 3 months. There was RNA extracted from PBMCs, and the TCR library was made from it. The sample in question was peripheral blood mononuclear cells (PBMCs), obtained at new diagnosis, from a patient treated with antithyroid drugs. The receptors were sampled from a female donor with Graves disease.

The chain uses TRBV29-1 and TRBJ2-2; TRBD2 matches 8 bases. CDR3 length: 14 amino acids. V was pared by 7 bases and J by 6 bases, with 10 bases of the junction left unmatched. Germline V gene data show CDR1 as SQVTM and CDR2 as ANQGSEA. The CDR3: CSGRASGGSGELFF. The CDR3 DNA reads as TGCAGCGGACGAGCATCGGGGGGGTCCGGGGAGCTGTTTTTT.

This clonotype was detected ten times or more. This rearrangement joins TRBV6-5 to TRBJ2-2; D may be TRBD1 (5 bases). Germline-derived CDR1 and CDR2 are MNHEY and SVGAGI. The CDR3 has 14 amino acids. V dropped 2 bases and J dropped 5 bases, with 9 bases sitting between them. The CDR3, as DNA: TGTGCCAGCAGTTACGGGGCGTCGACCGGGGAGCTGTTTTTT. Protein product: CASSYGASTGELFF.

This clonotype was detected many times. This chain uses TRBV7-9 with TRBJ2-7; 7 bases are a match to TRBD1. The CDR3 extends over 13 amino acids. V was clipped by 1 base and J by 6 bases; unmatched bases: 3. From germline, CDR1 is SEHNR and CDR2 FQNEAQ (reference sequence). CDR3 amino acids: CASSLGTGTEQYF. The CDR3 bases are TGTGCCAGCAGCTTAGGGACAGGAACCGAGCAGTACTTC.

This clonotype has ten or more counts. V gene TRBV12-3 or TRBV12-4 combines with J gene TRBJ1-2, with unresolved D. This CDR3 contains 15 residues. The V end lost 6 bases, the J end lost 3 bases, and 17 bases lay between the germline ends. The CDR3 DNA follows: TGTGCCAGCAGCCCTGTCGCATCCCAATACTATGGCTACACCTTC. This sequence encodes CASSPVASQYYGYTF.

This clonotype was counted many times. The J gene is TRBJ1-2, the V gene TRBV28, with 8 bases matching TRBD1. V dropped 7 bases and J dropped 4; count of bases not matched to a gene: 14. The CDR3 consists of 16 residues. The germline CDR1 and CDR2 sequences are MDHEN and SYDVKM. CDR3 sequence: CASKPRHRGSFYGYTF. CDR3 sequence (DNA): TGTGCCAGCAAACCCCGCCACAGGGGGAGCTTCTATGGCTACACCTTC.

The sample holds many counts of this clonotype. The genes are TRBV28 and TRBJ1-2; 9 nucleotides agree with TRBD1. The CDR3 runs to 14 residues. The V gene end was trimmed by 11 bases and the J gene end by 7 bases; junction bases not matched to a gene: 14. Germline CDR1 reads MDHEN; CDR2 reads SYDVKM. The CDR3 reads CACLRRTGAIGYTF. As DNA, the CDR3 is TGTGCCTGCCTCCGTCGGACAGGGGCCATTGGCTACACCTTC.

The chain is built from TRBV5-4 and TRBJ1-3; D uncertain. Per the germline V gene, CDR1 is SGHNT and CDR2 is YYREEE (reference sequence). This CDR3 contains 16 residues. V was cut by 0 bases and J by 7 bases, with 17 bases left in between. The CDR3 here is CASSLGAASEWNTIYF. The CDR3 DNA reads TGTGCCAGCAGCTTGGGGGCAGCATCGGAATGGAACACCATATATTTT.

V is TRBV12-3 or TRBV12-4 and J is TRBJ2-3; a weak D match, TRBD2 (6 bases). Trimming removed 1 base at V and 7 bases at J, with 15 bases between. The CDR3 totals 15 residues. CDR3 amino acids: CASSLGTGAFHTQYF. The CDR3 nucleotides are TGTGCCAGCAGTTTAGGTACGGGAGCCTTCCATACGCAGTATTTT.

This clonotype was seen many times. The gene calls are TRBV24-1 and TRBJ2-5; D is possibly TRBD2 (5 bases). This CDR3 is built from 13 residues. Germline V lookup: CDR1 KGHDR, CDR2 SFDVKD. Trimming stripped 10 bases from V and 1 base from J, with 12 bases between. The CDR3, as DNA: TGTGCCACGGCTGGAGGCAGCCAAGAGACCCAGTACTTC. Amino acid sequence: CATAGGSQETQYF.

At least ten counts were recorded for this clonotype. The V call is TRBV5-1, the J call TRBJ2-1; 7 bases fit TRBD2. Germline V gene data show CDR1 as SGHRS and CDR2 as YFSETQ. CDR3 length equals 13 residues. After removal of 2 bases from V and 7 bases from J, the junction contained 3 bases not matched to a gene. In DNA form, the CDR3 reads TGCGCCAGCAGCTTCGGACTAGTAAATGAGCAGTTCTTC. Its protein product is CASSFGLVNEQFF.

As concerns this clonotype: A read error is possible here, since a much larger clone lies one base away. The CDR3 nucleotides are TGTGCCAGTAAAGACAGAACCGCCTATGGCTACGCCTTC. It is translated as CASKDRTAYGYAF. J is TRBJ1-2 and V is TRBV19, with a tentative D call TRBD1 (5 bases). The germline V gene has CDR1 LNHDA and CDR2 SQIVND (reference sequence). This CDR3 region has 13 residues.

This clonotype showed up many times. J is TRBJ1-1 and V is TRBV2; the match to TRBD1 covers 7 bases. The CDR3 sequence is 14 residues long. V gave up 6 bases and J gave up 0 bases; unmatched junction bases: 4. CDR1 and CDR2 from the germline V gene are SNHLY and FYNNEI. CDR3 sequence (DNA): TGTGCCAGCAGCGTGGGACAGATGAACACTGAAGCTTTCTTT. This codes for CASSVGQMNTEAFF.

This clonotype was observed a handful of times. The rearrangement joins TRBV5-1 to TRBJ2-7; D is uncertain. The CDR3 runs to 13 residues. Trimming took off 4 bases at V and 3 bases at J, with 11 bases between the two ends. Germline assignment: CDR1 SGHRS and CDR2 YFSETQ. In DNA form, the CDR3 reads TGCGCCAGCAGCGGCGGTTCCAACTACGAGCAGTACTTC. It is translated as CASSGGSNYEQYF. Full variable domain (missing parts from reference TRBV5-1 and TRBJ2-7): KAGVTQTPRYLIKTRGQQVTLSCSPISGHRSVSWYQQTPGQGLQFLFEYFSETQRNKGNFPGRFSGRQFSNSRSEMNVSTLELGDSALYLCASSGGSNYEQYFGPGTRLTVT.

This clonotype showed up many times. This chain joins TRBV5-1 and TRBJ2-2; D is possibly TRBD1 (6 bases). Germline CDR1 reads SGHRS; CDR2 reads YFSETQ. With 0 bases removed from V and 5 bases from J, the gap between germline ends came to 20 bases. This CDR3 region has 18 residues. CDR3 sequence (DNA): TGCGCCAGCAGCTTGGAGGGTGGAAGGACAGTTGGGACCGGGGAGCTGTTTTTT. Its translation is CASSLEGGRTVGTGELFF.

This clonotype was detected ten times or more. For the CDR3, the DNA is TGTGCCAGCAGTTTGAGCAGGTCGAACACTGAAGCTTTCTTT. It encodes CASSLSRSNTEAFF. J is TRBJ1-1 and V is TRBV28; D is uncertain. This CDR3 contains 14 residues. V lost 3 bases and J lost 1, with 9 bases in between. CDR1 and CDR2 from the germline V gene are MDHEN and SYDVKM.

On this clonotype: It may be a read error: a sequence one base away is much more abundant. The rearrangement uses TRBV2 and TRBJ2-5; possible D gene TRBD2, 5 bases. CDR1 is SNHLY and CDR2 is FYNNEI in the germline V gene. This CDR3 is built from 14 residues. CDR3 amino acids: CAGSPPGSGETQYF. CDR3 nucleotide sequence: TGTGCCGGCAGCCCTCCGGGAAGCGGAGAGACCCAGTACTTC.

Remarks on this clonotype: This may be a read error: a much more frequent sequence differs by one nucleotide. The chain carries TRBV15 and TRBJ1-4, with TRBD1 matching 8 bases. Trimming took 5 bases from V and 3 from J; bases not matched to a gene: 5. This CDR3 region has 15 residues. Per the germline V gene, CDR1 is LNHNV and CDR2 is YYDKDF (reference sequence). The CDR3 here is CATSGDRSSNEKLFF. The CDR3, as DNA: TGTGCCACCAGCGGGGACAGGAGCTCTAATGAAAAACTGTTTTTT.

This clonotype was seen ten or more times. An end of the junction does not agree with germline; a read error may underlie this. The gene calls are TRBV2 and TRBJ2-5; perhaps TRBD1 as D (6 bases). This CDR3 spans 16 amino acids. The germline gives CDR1 SNHLY, CDR2 FYNNEI. CDR3 in DNA: TGTGCCAGCAGGAACTGGGGGCCGGGTCGTATAGAGTCCCAGTACTTC. This sequence encodes CASRNWGPGRIESQYF.

This clonotype appeared many times. The chain employs TRBV28 and TRBJ2-5, with 12 bases fitting TRBD1. This CDR3 is 21 amino acids long. Germline V lookup: CDR1 MDHEN, CDR2 SYDVKM. V trimming: 2 bases; J trimming: 5 bases; junction bases outside the gene matches: 21. The CDR3 nucleotides are TGTGCCAGCAGTTTACGGGACAGGGGGCGAAATAGCGGGAGTCAGAGGGAGACCCAGTACTTC. It yields the protein CASSLRDRGRNSGSQRETQYF.

This clonotype occurred many times. The chain uses TRBV28 and TRBJ2-5; D might be TRBD1 or TRBD2, each matching 5 bases. Between the trimmed V and J ends, which lost 5 bases and 3 bases, there was a span of 16 bases. In germline, CDR1 is MDHEN, CDR2 SYDVKM. The CDR3 runs to 15 residues. The CDR3 sequence: CASSLLWQGEETQYF. Written as DNA, the CDR3 is TGTGCCAGCAGTCTCCTTTGGCAGGGAGAAGAGACCCAGTACTTC. The variable domain in full, completed from reference TRBV28 and TRBJ2-5, reads DVKVTQSSRYLVKRTGEKVFLECVQDMDHENMFWYRQDPGLGLRLIYFSYDVKMKEKGDIPEGYSVSREKKERFSLILESASTNQTSMYLCASSLLWQGEETQYFGPGTRLLVL.

This clonotype was observed many times. The gene calls are TRBV6-1 and TRBJ2-5, with D maybe TRBD2 (5 bases). The CDR3 is made up of 11 amino acids. V shed 8 bases and J shed 5 bases, with 9 bases lying between them. CDR1 and CDR2 (germline): MNHNS, SASEGT. CDR3 nucleotides: TGTGCCAGCGGGATAGCGGAGACCCAGTACTTC. Translating gives CASGIAETQYF.

As concerns this clonotype: A much larger clone lies one base from this, so it may be a read error. V gene TRBV6-1 combines with J gene TRBJ2-1, with TRBD2 matching 8 bases. This CDR3 region has 16 residues. Trimming took 6 bases from V and 8 from J; bases not matched to a gene: 15. Germline V gives CDR1 MNHNS, CDR2 SASEGT. CDR3 nucleotide sequence: TGTGCCAGCAGGCACAGTGTGTCTAGCGGGTGGGATGAGCAGTTCTTC. It translates to CASRHSVSSGWDEQFF.

The V call is TRBV12-3 or TRBV12-4, the J call TRBJ2-1; 13 bases are shared with TRBD2. This CDR3 region has 15 residues. After removal of 5 bases from V and 9 bases from J, the junction contained 7 bases not matched to a gene. The CDR3 here is CASSLLAGGPVEQFF. CDR3 DNA sequence: TGTGCCAGCAGTCTACTAGCGGGAGGGCCTGTTGAGCAGTTCTTC.

In its sample, this clonotype was seen a few times. The CDR3 sequence: CASKGLSGSGYTF. CDR3 sequence (DNA): TGCGCCAGCAAAGGGCTTTCGGGTTCTGGCTACACCTTC. The chain uses TRBV5-1 and TRBJ1-2; D call uncertain. CDR3 length equals 13 residues. Looked up from germline, CDR1 is SGHRS and CDR2 is YFSETQ. With 6 bases removed from V and 7 bases from J, the gap between germline ends came to 16 bases.

This clonotype came up a few times. The J gene is TRBJ2-5, the V gene TRBV19, with TRBD2 matching 10 bases. The CDR3 sequence is 16 residues long. Trimming removed 3 bases from V and 4 bases from J; junction bases left unmatched: 8. In germline, CDR1 is LNHDA, CDR2 SQIVND (reference sequence). The CDR3 DNA sequence: TGTGCCAGTAGTATCCTTGGCCTAGCGGGAGTAGAGACCCAGTACTTC. Translated, it gives CASSILGLAGVETQYF.

The J gene is TRBJ2-1, the V gene TRBV20-1, with 9 bases aligning to TRBD2. The CDR3 totals 11 residues. The V gene end was trimmed by 5 bases and the J gene end by 15 bases; junction bases not matched to a gene: 8. The V gene's germline CDR1 is DFQATT and CDR2 SNEGSKA (reference sequence). The CDR3 sequence: CSASSGTDPFF. CDR3 coding DNA: TGCAGTGCTTCTAGCGGGACTGATCCGTTCTTC.